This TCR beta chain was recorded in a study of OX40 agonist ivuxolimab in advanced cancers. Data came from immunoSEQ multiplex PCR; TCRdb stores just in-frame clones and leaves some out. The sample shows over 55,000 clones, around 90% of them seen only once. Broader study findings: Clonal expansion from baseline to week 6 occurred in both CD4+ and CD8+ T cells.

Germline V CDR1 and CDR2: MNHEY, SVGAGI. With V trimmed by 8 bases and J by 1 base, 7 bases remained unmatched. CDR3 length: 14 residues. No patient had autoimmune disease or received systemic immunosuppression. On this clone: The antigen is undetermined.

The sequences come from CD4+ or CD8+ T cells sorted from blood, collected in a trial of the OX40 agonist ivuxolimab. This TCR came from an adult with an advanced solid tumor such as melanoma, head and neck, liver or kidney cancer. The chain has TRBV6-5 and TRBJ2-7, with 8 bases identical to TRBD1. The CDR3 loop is CASRDGTGSYEQYF. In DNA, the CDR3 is TGTGCCAGCCGGGACGGGACAGGTTCCTACGAGCAGTACTTC.